The 9 T cell receptor beta chains presented below share a single source sample, sequenced in a study of CD8 T cells in Susac syndrome. RNA was extracted with the RNeasy kit, and a quantity of about 0.45 to 1 ug was reverse transcribed using random hexamers. MiXCR, run by TCRdb on the immunoSEQ multiplex PCR reads, gives a single entry per CDR3 protein. The profile shows 400,000 or so distinct CDR3 sequences, more than 80% of them singletons. Sequenced input: CD8+ T cells from PBMCs. The receptors originated from a human donor with multiple sclerosis.

Note on this clonotype: This CDR3 is missing its conserved last phenylalanine or tryptophan, likely due to a read error. The CDR3 DNA follows: TGTGCCAGCAGGGTGGGAGTGAACAATCAGCCCCAGCATCTT. Residues: CASRVGVNNQPQHL. The chain is built from TRBV27 and TRBJ1-5; D is unclear. The V and J ends lost 6 bases and 3 bases respectively, with 12 bases between them. This CDR3 is built from 14 residues. Germline-derived CDR1 and CDR2 are MNHEY and SMNVEV (reference sequence).

The J gene is TRBJ2-7, the V gene TRBV27; 8 nucleotides align to TRBD1. The CDR3 totals 13 residues. Trimming cost V 3 bases and J 6 bases; bases outside gene matches: 4. The V gene's germline CDR1 is MNHEY and CDR2 SMNVEV (reference sequence). The CDR3 sequence: CASSFFGQGEQYF. The CDR3 bases are TGTGCCAGCAGTTTCTTCGGACAGGGCGAGCAGTACTTC.

The chain employs TRBV6-5 and TRBJ1-5, with D hard to call. V was pared by 0 bases and J by 2 bases, with 8 bases between. The CDR3 spans 15 residues. Germline V gives CDR1 MNHEY, CDR2 SVGAGI. CDR3 in amino acids: CASSYSSRGNQPQHF. CDR3 in DNA: TGTGCCAGCAGTTACTCTTCGCGGGGCAATCAGCCCCAGCATTTT.

This clonotype was seen only once. This chain joins TRBV18 and TRBJ1-2; D not resolved. There are 13 residues in the CDR3. CDR1 and CDR2 from the germline V gene are KGHSH and LQKENI. V was pared by 1 base and J by 7 bases, with 10 bases between. DNA of the CDR3: TGTGCCAGCTCACCACATACGGCTATTGGCTACACCTTC. This sequence encodes CASSPHTAIGYTF.

This clonotype was detected a few times. The J gene is TRBJ2-7, the V gene TRBV27, with D possibly being TRBD1 (6 bases). V lost 7 bases and J lost 5, with 18 bases in between. Germline loops: CDR1 MNHEY, CDR2 SMNVEV (reference sequence). This CDR3 is 14 amino acids long. For the CDR3, the DNA is TGTGCCAGCAATTCACAGGGTCGGGTCGACGAGCAGTACTTC. This codes for CASNSQGRVDEQYF.

In DNA, the CDR3 is TGTGCCAGCAGTTTCGGTGGTACGGGGAGGTTCTACGAGCAGTACTTC. Translating it yields CASSFGGTGRFYEQYF. The chain links TRBV28 to TRBJ2-7; D may be TRBD2 (6 bases). Trimming cost V 3 bases and J 3 bases, with 18 bases left between them. Germline values: CDR1 MDHEN, CDR2 SYDVKM. This CDR3 spans 16 amino acids.

The chain is built from TRBV7-6 and TRBJ2-1; D call uncertain. The germline V and J ends were trimmed by 4 bases and 6 bases, with 13 bases remaining between them. The CDR3 has 14 residues. CDR1 and CDR2 (germline): SGHVS, FNYEAQ. The CDR3 sequence is CASSSSPPPNEQFF. CDR3 sequence (DNA): TGTGCCAGCAGCTCCTCTCCCCCCCCCAATGAGCAGTTCTTC.

The table lists this clonotype with a few counts. The chain combines TRBV30 with TRBJ1-2, with D perhaps matching TRBD1 (6 bases). With 2 bases removed from V and 2 bases from J, the gap between germline ends came to 6 bases. CDR1 is GTSNPN, CDR2 SVGIG, per germline (reference sequence). The CDR3 is 12 residues long. The CDR3 DNA reads TGTGCCTGGAGTCAGGGGAACTATGGCTACACCTTC. This sequence encodes CAWSQGNYGYTF.

As to this clonotype: One junction end disagrees with the germline gene, perhaps due to a read error. J is TRBJ1-1 and V is TRBV27, with D possibly matching TRBD1 (5 bases). The germline V gene has CDR1 MNHEY and CDR2 SMNVEV (reference sequence). There are 14 residues in the CDR3. CDR3 nucleotide sequence: TGTGCCAGCAGTCCCGCGGGGGGTAACATTGAAGCTTTCTTT. It is translated as CASSPAGGNIEAFF.